The text below deals with one T cell receptor (beta chain). The antigen it recognizes is unknown. No quality values exist for individual bases; no much larger clone is one base distant. Within the sample, other DNA sequences also encode this same CDR3. These data originate in a study of shared clonotypes between healthy human individuals (TCRdb year 2020). Regarding the research as a whole: Three men and a couple of women, aged 18 to 49 years, made up the cohort. Between about 0.85 and 9.5 billion PBMCs per donor were obtained by leukapheresis. To increase sequencing depth and limit assay-specific biases, different laboratories used diverse techniques to prepare libraries and sequence TCR repertoires. Blood TCR repertoires of a handful of healthy adults were deeply sequenced to estimate repertoire size and the extent of clonotype sharing between individuals. For each donor, CD4 naive and CD4 memory were each run on three plates, CD8 naive on two plates, and CD8 memory on one plate.

The CDR3 starts with the cysteine, ends with the phenylalanine, and has 13 residues. The entry retains the CDR3 DNA only, 39 bases that are in frame from base 1. Between the V and J ends, shortened by 0 bases and 4 bases respectively, the junction contains 5 bases. Taken from the germline V gene, the CDR1 and CDR2 loops are SGDLS and YYNGEE. The donors were healthy, HIV-negative adults who had no recently reported acute infections or vaccinations. Every donor was a Caucasian adult residing in Nashville, Tennessee, USA. CD4+ T cells were enriched by magnetic negative selection, after which naive cells were positively selected on CD45RA and the negative fraction was taken as the memory subset. Blood was obtained by leukapheresis, after which PBMCs were separated by Ficoll-Histopaque density gradient centrifugation and cryopreserved in liquid nitrogen vapor phase. Purity and quantity of every magnetically sorted T cell population were checked by analytical flow cytometry. Genomic DNA was isolated from each sorted fraction and quantified by UV absorbance on a Nanodrop 2000c.

TCR CDR3 regions were amplified from genomic DNA by multiplex PCR using the deep immunoSEQ assay. Extracted genomic DNA from each cell subset was distributed evenly across all wells of several immunoSEQ 96-well plates, and each plate was treated as a replicate. Each replicate PCR for sorted subsets received about 200 ng genomic DNA, equal to about 30,000 T cell genomes. The purified libraries were quantified using a Qubit 3.0 fluorometer, sized with a Bioanalyzer 2100, and then quantified again using the KAPA Library Quantification kit. Every immunoSEQ 96-well plate was sequenced on a separate single-read 150-cycle Illumina NextSeq 550 flow cell. The published analysis was carried out like this. Because only junctional sequences without quality scores were contained in the immunoSEQ output, filtering matching that applied to full-length reads could not be performed. To assign V/J genes and CDR3, sequences were annotated against IMGT germline references using PyIR, a Python wrapper for IgBLAST v1.9. Reads were removed for weak V/J assignments (E-value above 1e-6), missing CDR3, stop codons, out-of-frame junctions, or ambiguous translated residues. V3J clonotypes were defined as sequences sharing an identical inferred V gene, J gene, and CDR3 amino acid sequence. Percentage overlap between repertoires was computed as shared unique clonotypes divided by the size of the smaller repertoire. Richness of each repertoire was evaluated using RTK rarefaction, the Chao1 estimator, and Recon v2.1 estimates of unobserved clonotypes. Generation probabilities were computed with OLGA for all TCRbeta clonotypes obtained by the gDNA method from a few donors. This is the immuneACCESS table as TCRdb keeps it, with only in-frame sequences that have V and J called. A part of the clones is gone; compared with another copy, unresolved V genes explain less than half, and the rest is unexplained. Clone size and the V and J calls come from that table; the DNA yielded D and trimming. The sample table shows about 1 million clones, and 65% to 75% are seen once. Roughly 1.5% of the sample lies in the top ten.

Overall study results and their limits: Higher generation probabilities were observed for clonotypes shared by all four sorted-subset donors than for non-shared clonotypes. Sharing across four donors was observed for approximately 5% of naive CD4, around 3.5% of naive CD8, 2% to 2.5% of memory CD4, and about 0.38% of memory CD8 clonotypes. Even with the large sequencing depth, rarefaction of the sorted-subset datasets indicated that sequencing was incomplete. Pairwise subsampling indicated that sequencing depth was expected to affect the degree of clonotype sharing among donors. Because the study included only a small number of donors, the genetic and exposure-history diversity represented was limited. Only blood was sampled, and tissue TCR repertoires likely differ from those in blood. Larger estimated clonotype richness was generally found for naive subsets than for memory subsets.

Sequenced sample: memory CD4+ T cells sorted from blood. What this sample's cell subset or site label stands for: CD45RA-negative fraction. The TCR sequence derives from a man between 18 and 29 years old in good health. The rearranged segments are TRBV9 and TRBJ1-3; the D segment cannot be called with confidence. The sequenced DNA: TGTGCCAGCAGCGTAGGGGGAGGAAACACCATATATTTT. This yields the protein CASSVGGGNTIYF. Reference TRBV9 and TRBJ1-3 proteins supply the regions before and after the CDR3; the full variable domain is: DSGVTQTPKHLITATGQRVTLRCSPRSGDLSVYWYQQSLDQGLQFLIQYYNGEERAKGNILERFSAQQFPDLHSELNLSSLELGDSALYFCASSVGGGNTIYFGEGSWLTVV.